This T cell receptor (beta chain) was captured by sequencing in a study of shared clonotypes between healthy human individuals. When replicate PCRs were run on sorted subsets, they used 150 to 250 ng DNA, some 29,000 T cell genomes. This table comes from immunoSEQ multiplex PCR, and its TCRdb copy is limited to in-frame clones, with some not included. The sample records roughly 2,000,000 clones, about 94% being singletons. CDR1 and CDR2 from the germline V gene are SGHRS and YFSETQ. With V trimmed by 2 bases and J by 8 bases, 12 bases remained unmatched. The CDR3 consists of 15 residues. The naive CD8 population came from CD45RO-negative cells selected for CCR7, without terminally differentiated effector memory CD45RA+ cells.

The V call is TRBV5-1, the J call TRBJ1-1; 7 bases line up with TRBD1. The clonotype originates from a man aged 18 to 30 in good health. Some clones in this sample may be carry-over from other donors' samples. The sequenced material came from naive CD8+ T cells from PBMCs. The CDR3, as DNA: TGCGCCAGCAGCTTTACGAATCGGGGGACAGACGAAGCTTTCTTT. This codes for CASSFTNRGTDEAFF.